This is a list of T cell receptor beta chains from one sample in a study of shared clonotypes between healthy human individuals. Sequenced by immunoSEQ multiplex PCR; TCRdb stores in-frame clones only, minus some. The repertoire holds 100,000 or so clones, with around 71% as singletons. The material sequenced was memory CD8+ T cells sorted from blood. These receptors were collected from a woman in her 30s in good health. Both conserved end residues are part of each CDR3. A D gene is named only where the DNA matches it firmly. Size tells how often a clone was seen (once, few, many) or the class of an expanded clone, and some rows leave it out.

j_call v_call clone_size d_call cdr3_aa cdr3_nt
TRBJ2-3 TRBV29-1 . . CSVVVYTQYF TGCAGCGTTGTGGTATATACGCAGTATTTT
TRBJ2-2 TRBV9 . . CASRAGWRENTGELFF TGTGCCAGCAGGGCAGGCTGGCGGGAGAACACCGGGGAGCTGTTTTTT
TRBJ1-5 TRBV15 . TRBD1 CATSRDTTGGQPQHF TGTGCCACCAGCAGAGATACGACAGGGGGCCAGCCCCAGCATTTT
TRBJ2-5 TRBV28 . . CASSPGGRGQETQYF TGTGCCAGCAGTCCAGGGGGGAGAGGCCAAGAGACCCAGTACTTC
TRBJ2-7 TRBV6-5 . . CASRAFGGEQYF TGTGCCAGCAGGGCCTTTGGTGGCGAGCAGTACTTC
TRBJ1-2 TRBV28 once TRBD1 CASSFPGQGYVSDGYTF TGTGCCAGCAGTTTCCCAGGACAGGGGTATGTTTCCGATGGCTACACCTTC
TRBJ2-7 TRBV5-1 . . CASSQRYDEQYF TGCGCCAGCAGCCAACGGTACGACGAGCAGTACTTC
TRBJ2-3 TRBV7-2 . . CASSLLAARTDTQYF TGTGCCAGCAGCTTGCTGGCGGCACGCACAGATACGCAGTATTTT
TRBJ2-2 TRBV6-1 . TRBD2 CASKELAGGTGELFF TGTGCCAGCAAGGAGCTAGCGGGAGGTACCGGGGAGCTGTTTTTT
TRBJ1-5 TRBV28 . TRBD1 CASSVGTGTLFNQPQHF TGTGCCAGCAGTGTGGGGACAGGTACCCTTTTCAATCAGCCCCAGCATTTT
TRBJ2-2 TRBV4-1 . . CASSQDEGWPGELFF TGCGCCAGCAGCCAAGATGAGGGGTGGCCCGGGGAGCTGTTTTTT
TRBJ1-3 TRBV11-2 . TRBD1 CASSNHRGTGNTIYF TGTGCCAGCAGCAACCACAGGGGAACTGGAAACACCATATATTTT
TRBJ2-7 TRBV9 . TRBD1 CASSDPGQGALRSSYEQYF TGTGCCAGCAGCGACCCGGGACAGGGGGCCCTCAGGAGCTCCTACGAGCAGTACTTC
TRBJ1-1 TRBV7-3 few . CASSLWPQLNTEAFF TGTGCCAGCAGCTTATGGCCCCAGTTGAACACTGAAGCTTTCTTT
TRBJ2-1 TRBV29-1 once . CSVEGVHERVGEQFF TGCAGCGTTGAAGGCGTACATGAGCGGGTCGGAGAGCAGTTCTTC